This TCR beta chain was recovered during a study of cytomegalovirus exposure and HLA in healthy donors. Study results and limitations: Further analysis, carried out later, found HLA-associated TCR beta chains more clonally expanded than equally common other chains. About 150 TCR beta chains were listed as cytomegalovirus-associated.

On this clone itself: Antigen: not known.

Trimming took off 2 bases at V and 5 bases at J, with 15 bases between the two ends. From germline, CDR1 is SGHDN and CDR2 FVKESK. The CDR3 is 15 residues long. The PCR ran on 60 Vbeta and 13 Jbeta primers. Sequencing was performed with immunoSEQ multiplex PCR; in TCRdb, only in-frame clones are kept and a portion is missing. The sample shows some 150,000 clones, approximately 65% of them seen only once. Sample: PBMCs. The sequence came from a man aged 35 to 55 in good health and CMV-seronegative. This chain links TRBV14 with TRBJ2-5; a weak D match, TRBD1 (5 bases). The CDR3: CASSQLDKARETQYF. As DNA, the CDR3 is TGTGCCAGCAGCCAATTGGACAAGGCCAGGGAGACCCAGTACTTC. The variable domain in full, with the rest retrieved from reference TRBV14 and TRBJ2-5, is EAGVTQFPSHSVIEKGQTVTLRCDPISGHDNLYWYRRVMGKEIKFLLHFVKESKQDESGMPNNRFLAERTGGTYSTLKVQPAELEDSGVYFCASSQLDKARETQYFGPGTRLLVL.